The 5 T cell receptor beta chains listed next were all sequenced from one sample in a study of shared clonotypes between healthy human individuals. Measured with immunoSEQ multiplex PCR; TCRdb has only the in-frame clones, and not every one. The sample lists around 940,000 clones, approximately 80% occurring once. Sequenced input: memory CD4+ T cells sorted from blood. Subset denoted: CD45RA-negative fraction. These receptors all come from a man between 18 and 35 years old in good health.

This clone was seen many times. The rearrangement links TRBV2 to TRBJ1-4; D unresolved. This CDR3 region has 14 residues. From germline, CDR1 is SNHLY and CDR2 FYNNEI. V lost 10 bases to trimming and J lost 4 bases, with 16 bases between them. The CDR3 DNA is TGTGCCAACCGACTGACGGGATATAATGAAAAACTGTTTTTT. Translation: CANRLTGYNEKLFF. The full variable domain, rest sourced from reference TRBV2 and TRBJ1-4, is EPEVTQTPSHQVTQMGQEVILRCVPISNHLYFYWYRQILGQKVEFLVSFYNNEISEKSEIFDDQFSVERPDGSNFTLKIRSTKLEDSAMYFCANRLTGYNEKLFFGSGTQLSVL.

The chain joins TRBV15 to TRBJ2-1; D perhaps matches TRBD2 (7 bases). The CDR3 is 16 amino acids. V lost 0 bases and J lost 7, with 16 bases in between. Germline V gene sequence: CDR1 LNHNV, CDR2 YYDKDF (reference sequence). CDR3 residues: CATSRDQGRGENEQFF. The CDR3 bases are TGTGCCACCAGCAGAGATCAGGGGAGGGGGGAGAATGAGCAGTTCTTC.

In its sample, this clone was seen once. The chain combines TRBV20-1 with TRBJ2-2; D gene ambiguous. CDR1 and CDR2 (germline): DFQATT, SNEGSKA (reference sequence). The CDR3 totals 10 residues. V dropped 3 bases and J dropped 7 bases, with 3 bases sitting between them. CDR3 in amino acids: CSASHGELFF. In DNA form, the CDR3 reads TGCAGTGCTAGTCACGGGGAGCTGTTTTTT.

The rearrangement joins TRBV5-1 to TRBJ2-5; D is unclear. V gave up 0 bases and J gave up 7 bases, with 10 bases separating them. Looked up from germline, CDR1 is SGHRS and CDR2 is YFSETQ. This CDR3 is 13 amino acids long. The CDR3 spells CASSLDPSGTQYF. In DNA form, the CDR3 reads TGCGCCAGCAGCTTGGACCCCTCTGGGACCCAGTACTTC.

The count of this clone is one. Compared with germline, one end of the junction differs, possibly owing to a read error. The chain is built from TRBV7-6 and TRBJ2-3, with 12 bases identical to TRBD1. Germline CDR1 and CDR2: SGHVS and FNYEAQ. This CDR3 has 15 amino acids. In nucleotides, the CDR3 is TGTGCCAGCAGCACCGGGACAGGGGGCACTGATACGCAGTATTTT. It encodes CASSTGTGGTDTQYF.